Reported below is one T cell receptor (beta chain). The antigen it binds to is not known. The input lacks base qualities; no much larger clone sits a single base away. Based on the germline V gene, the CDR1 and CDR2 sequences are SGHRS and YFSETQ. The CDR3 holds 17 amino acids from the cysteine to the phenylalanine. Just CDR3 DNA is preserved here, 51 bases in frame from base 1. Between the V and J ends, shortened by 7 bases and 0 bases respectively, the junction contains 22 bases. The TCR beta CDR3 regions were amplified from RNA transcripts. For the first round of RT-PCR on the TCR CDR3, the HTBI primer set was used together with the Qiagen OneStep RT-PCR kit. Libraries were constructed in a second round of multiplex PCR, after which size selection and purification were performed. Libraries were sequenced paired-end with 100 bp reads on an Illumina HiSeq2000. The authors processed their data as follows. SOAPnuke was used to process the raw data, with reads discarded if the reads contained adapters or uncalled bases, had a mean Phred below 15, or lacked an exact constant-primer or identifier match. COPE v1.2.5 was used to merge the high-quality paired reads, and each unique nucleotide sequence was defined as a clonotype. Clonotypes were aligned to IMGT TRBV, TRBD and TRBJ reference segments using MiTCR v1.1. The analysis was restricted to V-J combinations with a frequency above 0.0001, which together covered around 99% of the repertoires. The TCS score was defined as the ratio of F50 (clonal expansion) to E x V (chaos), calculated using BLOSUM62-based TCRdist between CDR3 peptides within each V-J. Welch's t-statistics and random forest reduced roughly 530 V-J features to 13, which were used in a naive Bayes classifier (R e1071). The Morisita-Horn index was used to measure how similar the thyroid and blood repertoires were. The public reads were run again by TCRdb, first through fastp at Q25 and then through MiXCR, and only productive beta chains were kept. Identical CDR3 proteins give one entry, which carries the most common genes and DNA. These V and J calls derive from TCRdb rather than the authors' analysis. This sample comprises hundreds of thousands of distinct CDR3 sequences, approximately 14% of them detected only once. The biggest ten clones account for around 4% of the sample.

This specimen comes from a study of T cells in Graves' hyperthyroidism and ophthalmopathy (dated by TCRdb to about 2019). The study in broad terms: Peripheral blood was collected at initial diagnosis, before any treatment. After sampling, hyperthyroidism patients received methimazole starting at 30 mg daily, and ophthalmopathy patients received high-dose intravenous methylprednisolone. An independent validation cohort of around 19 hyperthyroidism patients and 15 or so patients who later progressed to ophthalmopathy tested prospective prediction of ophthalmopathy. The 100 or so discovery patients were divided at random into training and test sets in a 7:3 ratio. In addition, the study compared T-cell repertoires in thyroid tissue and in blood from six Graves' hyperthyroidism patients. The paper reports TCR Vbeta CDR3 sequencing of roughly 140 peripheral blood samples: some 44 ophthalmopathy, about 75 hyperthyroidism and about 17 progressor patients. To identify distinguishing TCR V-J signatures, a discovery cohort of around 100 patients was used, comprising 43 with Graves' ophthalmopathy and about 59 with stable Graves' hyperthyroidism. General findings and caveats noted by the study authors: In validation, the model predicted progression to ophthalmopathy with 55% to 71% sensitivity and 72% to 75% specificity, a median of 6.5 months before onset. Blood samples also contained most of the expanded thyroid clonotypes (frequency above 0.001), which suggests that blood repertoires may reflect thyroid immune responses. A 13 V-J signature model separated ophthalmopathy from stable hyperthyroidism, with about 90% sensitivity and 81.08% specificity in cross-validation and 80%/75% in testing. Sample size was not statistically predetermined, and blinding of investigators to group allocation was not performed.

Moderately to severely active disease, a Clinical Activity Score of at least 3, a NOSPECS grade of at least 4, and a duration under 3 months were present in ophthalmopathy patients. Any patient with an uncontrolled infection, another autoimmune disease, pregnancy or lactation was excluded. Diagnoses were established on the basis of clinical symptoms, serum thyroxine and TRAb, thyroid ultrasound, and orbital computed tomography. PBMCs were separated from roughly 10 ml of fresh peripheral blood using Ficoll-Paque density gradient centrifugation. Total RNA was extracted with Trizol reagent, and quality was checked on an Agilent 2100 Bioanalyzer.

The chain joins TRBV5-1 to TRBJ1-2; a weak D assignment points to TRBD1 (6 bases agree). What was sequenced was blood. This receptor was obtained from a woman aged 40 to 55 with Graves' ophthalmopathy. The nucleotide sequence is TGCGCCAGCTACCGCCCCGGGACAAAGACCACTAACTATGGCTACACCTTC. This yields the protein CASYRPGTKTTNYGYTF.